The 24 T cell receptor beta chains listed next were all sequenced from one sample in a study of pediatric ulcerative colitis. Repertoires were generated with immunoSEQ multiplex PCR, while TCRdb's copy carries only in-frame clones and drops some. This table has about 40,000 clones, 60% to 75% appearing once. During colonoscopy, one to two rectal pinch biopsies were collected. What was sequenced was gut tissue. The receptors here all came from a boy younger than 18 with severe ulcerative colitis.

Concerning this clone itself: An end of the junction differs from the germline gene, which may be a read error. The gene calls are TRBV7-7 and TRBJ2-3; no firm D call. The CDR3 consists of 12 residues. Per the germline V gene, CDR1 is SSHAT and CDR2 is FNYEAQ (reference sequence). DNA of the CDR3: TGTGCTAGCAGCCCTGTTACAGATACGCAGTATTTT. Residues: CASSPVTDTQYF. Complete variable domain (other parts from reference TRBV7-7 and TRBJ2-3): GAGVSQSPRYKVTKRGQDVTLRCDPISSHATLYWYQQALGQGPEFLTYFNYEAQPDKSGLPSDRFSAERPEGSISTLTIQRTEQRDSAMYRCASSPVTDTQYFGPGTRLTVL.

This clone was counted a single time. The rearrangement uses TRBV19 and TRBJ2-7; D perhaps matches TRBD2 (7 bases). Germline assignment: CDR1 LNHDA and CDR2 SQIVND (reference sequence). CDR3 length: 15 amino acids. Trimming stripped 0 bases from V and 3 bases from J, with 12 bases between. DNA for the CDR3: TGTGCCAGTAGTATAGATCTAAGGGGGGGCTACGAGCAGTACTTC. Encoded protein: CASSIDLRGGYEQYF.

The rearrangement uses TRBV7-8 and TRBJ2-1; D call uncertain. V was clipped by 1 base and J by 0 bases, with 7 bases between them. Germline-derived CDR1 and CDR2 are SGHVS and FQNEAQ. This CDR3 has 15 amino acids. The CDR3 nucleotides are TGTGCCAGCAGCTTAGGGGTTCTCTCCTACAATGAGCAGTTCTTC. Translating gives CASSLGVLSYNEQFF.

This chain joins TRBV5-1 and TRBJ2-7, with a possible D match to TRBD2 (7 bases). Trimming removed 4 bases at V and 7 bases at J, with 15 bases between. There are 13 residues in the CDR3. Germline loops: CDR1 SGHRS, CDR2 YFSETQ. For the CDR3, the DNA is TGCGCCAGCAGCCCTCAGGGAGGGGGGGAGCAGTACTTC. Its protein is CASSPQGGGEQYF.

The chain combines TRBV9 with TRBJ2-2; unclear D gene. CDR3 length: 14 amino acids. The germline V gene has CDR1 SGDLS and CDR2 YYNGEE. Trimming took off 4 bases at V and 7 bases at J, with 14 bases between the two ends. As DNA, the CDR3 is TGTGCCAGCAGCCCCTTTTCGGTGTTCGGGGAGCTGTTTTTT. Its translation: CASSPFSVFGELFF.

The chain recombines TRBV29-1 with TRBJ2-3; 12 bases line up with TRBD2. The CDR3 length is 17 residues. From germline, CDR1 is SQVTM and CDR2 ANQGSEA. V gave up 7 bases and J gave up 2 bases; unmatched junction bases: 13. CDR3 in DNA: TGCAGCGCCCAGACTAGCGGGGGCACCCATTTCACAGATACGCAGTATTTT. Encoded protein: CSAQTSGGTHFTDTQYF.

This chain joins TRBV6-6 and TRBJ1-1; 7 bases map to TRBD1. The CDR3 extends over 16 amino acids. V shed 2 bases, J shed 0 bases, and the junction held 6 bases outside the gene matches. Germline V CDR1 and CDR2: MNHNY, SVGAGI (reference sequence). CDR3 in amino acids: CASSYGTEGVNTEAFF. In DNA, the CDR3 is TGTGCCAGCAGTTACGGGACAGAGGGAGTGAACACTGAAGCTTTCTTT.

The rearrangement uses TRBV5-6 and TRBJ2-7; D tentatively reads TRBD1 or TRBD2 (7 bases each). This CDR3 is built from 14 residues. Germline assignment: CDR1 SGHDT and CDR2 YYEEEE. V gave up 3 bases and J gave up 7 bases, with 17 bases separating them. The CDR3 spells CASSYTGEGREQYF. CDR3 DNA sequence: TGTGCCAGCAGCTATACAGGGGAGGGGAGGGAGCAGTACTTC.

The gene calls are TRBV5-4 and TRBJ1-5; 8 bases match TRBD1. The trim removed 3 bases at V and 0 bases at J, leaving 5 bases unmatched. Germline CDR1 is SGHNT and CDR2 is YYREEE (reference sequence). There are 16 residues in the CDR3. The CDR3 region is CASSYQGATSNQPQHF. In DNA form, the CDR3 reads TGTGCCAGCAGCTACCAGGGGGCTACTAGCAATCAGCCCCAGCATTTT.

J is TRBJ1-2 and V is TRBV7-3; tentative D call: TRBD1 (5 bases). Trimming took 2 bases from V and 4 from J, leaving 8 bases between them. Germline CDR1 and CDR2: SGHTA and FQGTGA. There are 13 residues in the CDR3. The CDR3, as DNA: TGTGCCAGCAGCTTACAGGGAACCTATGGCTACACCTTC. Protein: CASSLQGTYGYTF.

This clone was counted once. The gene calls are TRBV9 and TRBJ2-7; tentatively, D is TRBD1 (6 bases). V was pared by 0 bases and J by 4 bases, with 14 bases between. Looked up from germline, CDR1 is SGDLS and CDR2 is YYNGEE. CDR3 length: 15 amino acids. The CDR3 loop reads CASSVEGQGIYEQYF. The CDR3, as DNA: TGTGCCAGCAGCGTAGAGGGGCAGGGGATTTACGAGCAGTACTTC.

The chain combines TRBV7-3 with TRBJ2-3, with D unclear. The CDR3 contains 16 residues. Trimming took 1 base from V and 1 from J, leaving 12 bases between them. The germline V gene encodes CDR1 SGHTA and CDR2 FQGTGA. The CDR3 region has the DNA TGTGCCAGCAGCTTAAGCCCAGGTCTGGGCACAGATACGCAGTATTTT. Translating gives CASSLSPGLGTDTQYF.

The CDR3, as DNA: TGTGCCAGCAGCGGGGACGGACGGACCCAAGAGACCCAGTACTTC. Encoded protein: CASSGDGRTQETQYF. The chain is built from TRBV13 and TRBJ2-5; TRBD1 or TRBD2 may be the D gene (5 bases each). Germline V gene sequence: CDR1 PRHDT, CDR2 FYEKMQ (reference sequence). V was clipped by 5 bases and J by 1 base, with 14 bases between them. The CDR3 sequence is 15 residues long.

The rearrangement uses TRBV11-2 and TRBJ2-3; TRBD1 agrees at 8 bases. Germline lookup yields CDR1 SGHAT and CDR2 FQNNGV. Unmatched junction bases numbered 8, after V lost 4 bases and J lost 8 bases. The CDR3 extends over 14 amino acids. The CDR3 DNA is TGTGCCAGCAGCTCAACAGGGGGGTCGGGTACGCAGTATTTT. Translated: CASSSTGGSGTQYF.

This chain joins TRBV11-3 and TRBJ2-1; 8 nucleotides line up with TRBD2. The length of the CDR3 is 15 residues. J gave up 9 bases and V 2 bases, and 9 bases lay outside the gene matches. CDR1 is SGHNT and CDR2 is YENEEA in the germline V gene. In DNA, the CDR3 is TGTGCCAGCAGCTTATCGGGGGGGCTTAGCGTTGAGCAGTTCTTC. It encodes CASSLSGGLSVEQFF.

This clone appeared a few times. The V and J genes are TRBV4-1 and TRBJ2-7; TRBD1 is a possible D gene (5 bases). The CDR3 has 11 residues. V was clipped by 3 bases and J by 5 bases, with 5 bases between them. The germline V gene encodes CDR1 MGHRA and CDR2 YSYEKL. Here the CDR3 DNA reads TGCGCCAGCAGCCACAGGGACGAGCAGTACTTC. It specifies CASSHRDEQYF.

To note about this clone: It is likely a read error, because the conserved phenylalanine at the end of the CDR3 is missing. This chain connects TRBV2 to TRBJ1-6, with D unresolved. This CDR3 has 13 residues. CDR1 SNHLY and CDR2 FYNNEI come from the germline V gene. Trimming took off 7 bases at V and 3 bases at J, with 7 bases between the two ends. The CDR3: CASKSDYNSPLHL. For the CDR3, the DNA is TGTGCCAGCAAGAGCGACTATAATTCACCCCTCCACCTT.

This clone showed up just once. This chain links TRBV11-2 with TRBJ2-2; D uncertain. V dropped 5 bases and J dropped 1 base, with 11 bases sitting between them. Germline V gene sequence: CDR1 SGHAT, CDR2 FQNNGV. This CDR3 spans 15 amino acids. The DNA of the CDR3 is TGTGCCAGCAGCCCCCCCCCGGGGAACACCGGGGAGCTGTTTTTT. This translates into CASSPPPGNTGELFF. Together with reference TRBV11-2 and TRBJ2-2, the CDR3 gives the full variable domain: EAGVAQSPRYKIIEKRQSVAFWCNPISGHATLYWYQQILGQGPKLLIQFQNNGVVDDSQLPKDRFSAERLKGVDSTLKIQPAKLEDSAVYLCASSPPPGNTGELFFGEGSRLTVL.

The CDR3 nucleotides are TGTGCCAGCAGACACACAGGGGCCAAAAACATTCAGTACTTC. Its protein product is CASRHTGAKNIQYF. This chain links TRBV6-5 with TRBJ2-4, with D possibly matching TRBD1 (6 bases). The V end lost 6 bases, the J end lost 1 base, and 10 bases lay between the germline ends. The CDR3 has 14 amino acids. CDR1 is MNHEY, CDR2 SVGAGI, per germline.

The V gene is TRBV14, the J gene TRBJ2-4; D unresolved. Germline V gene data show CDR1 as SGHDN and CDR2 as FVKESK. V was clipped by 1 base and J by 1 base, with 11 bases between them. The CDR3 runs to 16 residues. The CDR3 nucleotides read TGTGCCAGCAGCCAAGGGACCTACGTGGCCAAAAACATTCAGTACTTC. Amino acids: CASSQGTYVAKNIQYF. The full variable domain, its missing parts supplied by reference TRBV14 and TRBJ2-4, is EAGVTQFPSHSVIEKGQTVTLRCDPISGHDNLYWYRRVMGKEIKFLLHFVKESKQDESGMPNNRFLAERTGGTYSTLKVQPAELEDSGVYFCASSQGTYVAKNIQYFGAGTRLSVL.

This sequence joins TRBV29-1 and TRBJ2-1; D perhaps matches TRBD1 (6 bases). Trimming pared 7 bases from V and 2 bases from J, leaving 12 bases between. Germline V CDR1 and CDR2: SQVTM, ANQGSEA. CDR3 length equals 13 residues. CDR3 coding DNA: TGCAGCGCTGGACAGACCACCTACAATGAGCAGTTCTTC. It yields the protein CSAGQTTYNEQFF.

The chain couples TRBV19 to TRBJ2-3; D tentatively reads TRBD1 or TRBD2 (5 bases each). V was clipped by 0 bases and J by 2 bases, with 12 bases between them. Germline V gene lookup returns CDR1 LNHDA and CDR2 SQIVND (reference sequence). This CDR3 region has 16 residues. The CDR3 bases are TGTGCCAGTAGTATAGAACTAGTGGGGACCACAGATACGCAGTATTTT. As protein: CASSIELVGTTDTQYF.

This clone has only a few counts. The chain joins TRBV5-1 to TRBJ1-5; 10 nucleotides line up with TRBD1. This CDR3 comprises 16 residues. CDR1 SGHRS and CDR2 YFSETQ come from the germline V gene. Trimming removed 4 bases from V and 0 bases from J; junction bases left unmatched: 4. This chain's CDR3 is CASSLGTGDSNQPQHF. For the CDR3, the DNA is TGCGCCAGCAGCCTAGGGACAGGGGATAGCAATCAGCCCCAGCATTTT.

In DNA, the CDR3 is TGTGCCAGCAGCGTACGGGGGACCGGGGCAAGCACAGATACGCAGTATTTT. It codes for CASSVRGTGASTDTQYF. The chain uses TRBV9 and TRBJ2-3, with D possibly being TRBD2 (6 bases). There are 17 residues in the CDR3. The V end lost 1 base, the J end lost 0 bases, and 15 bases lay between the germline ends. Germline V lookup: CDR1 SGDLS, CDR2 YYNGEE.